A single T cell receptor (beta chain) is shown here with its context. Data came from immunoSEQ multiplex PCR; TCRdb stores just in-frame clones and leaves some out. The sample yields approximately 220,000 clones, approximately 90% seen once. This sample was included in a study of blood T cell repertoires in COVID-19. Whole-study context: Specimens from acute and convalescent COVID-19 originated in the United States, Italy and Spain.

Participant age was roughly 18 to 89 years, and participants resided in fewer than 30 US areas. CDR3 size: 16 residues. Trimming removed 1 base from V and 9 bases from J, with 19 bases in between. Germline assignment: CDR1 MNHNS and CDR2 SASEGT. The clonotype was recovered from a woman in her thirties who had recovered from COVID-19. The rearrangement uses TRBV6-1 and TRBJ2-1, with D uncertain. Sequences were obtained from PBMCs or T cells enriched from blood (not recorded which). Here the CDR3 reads CASSEVRPSGKSEQFF. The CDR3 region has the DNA TGTGCCAGCAGTGAAGTACGTCCTAGTGGTAAGAGTGAGCAGTTCTTC.